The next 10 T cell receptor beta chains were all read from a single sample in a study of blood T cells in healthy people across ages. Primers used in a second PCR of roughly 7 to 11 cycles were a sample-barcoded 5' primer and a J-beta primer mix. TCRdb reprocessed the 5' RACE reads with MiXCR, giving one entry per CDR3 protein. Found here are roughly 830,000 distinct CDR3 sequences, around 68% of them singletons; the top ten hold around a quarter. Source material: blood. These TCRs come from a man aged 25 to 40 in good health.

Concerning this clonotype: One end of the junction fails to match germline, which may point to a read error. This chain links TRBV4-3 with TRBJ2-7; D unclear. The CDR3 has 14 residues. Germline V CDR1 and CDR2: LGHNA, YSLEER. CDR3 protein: CASSQAADAYEQYF. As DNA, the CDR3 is TGCGCCAGCAGCCAGGCCGCGGACGCCTACGAGCAGTATTTC.

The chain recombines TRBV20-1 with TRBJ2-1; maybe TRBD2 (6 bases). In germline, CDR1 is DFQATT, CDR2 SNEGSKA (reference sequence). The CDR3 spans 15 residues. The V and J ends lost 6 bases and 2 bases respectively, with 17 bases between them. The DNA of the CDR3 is TGCAGTGCCGGGTACGGCGGGGAACCCTACAATGAGCAGTTCTTC. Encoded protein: CSAGYGGEPYNEQFF.

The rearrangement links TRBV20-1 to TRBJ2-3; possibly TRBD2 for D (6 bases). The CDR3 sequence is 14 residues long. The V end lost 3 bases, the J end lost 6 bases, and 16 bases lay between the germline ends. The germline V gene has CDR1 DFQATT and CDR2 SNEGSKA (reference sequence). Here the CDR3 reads CSASTGLPGDTQYF. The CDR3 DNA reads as TGCAGTGCTAGTACGGGACTCCCCGGTGATACGCAGTATTTT.

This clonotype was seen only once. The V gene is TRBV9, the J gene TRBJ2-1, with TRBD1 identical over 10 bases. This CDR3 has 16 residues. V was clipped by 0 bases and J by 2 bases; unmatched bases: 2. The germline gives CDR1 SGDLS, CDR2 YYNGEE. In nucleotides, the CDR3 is TGTGCCAGCAGCGTAGAGGGGACAGGGGCCTACAATGAGCAGTTCTTC. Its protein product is CASSVEGTGAYNEQFF.

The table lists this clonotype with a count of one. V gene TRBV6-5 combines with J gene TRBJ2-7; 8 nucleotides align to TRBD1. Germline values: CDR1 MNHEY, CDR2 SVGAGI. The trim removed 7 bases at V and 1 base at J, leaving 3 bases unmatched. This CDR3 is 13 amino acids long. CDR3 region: CASKYRGSYEQYF. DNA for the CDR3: TGTGCCAGCAAATACAGGGGGTCCTACGAGCAGTACTTC.

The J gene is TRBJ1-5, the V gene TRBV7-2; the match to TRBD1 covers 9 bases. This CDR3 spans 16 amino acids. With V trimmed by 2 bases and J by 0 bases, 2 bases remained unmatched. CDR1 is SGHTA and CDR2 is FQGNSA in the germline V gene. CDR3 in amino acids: CASSLTGGLSNQPQHF. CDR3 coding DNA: TGTGCCAGCAGCTTAACAGGGGGCCTTAGCAATCAGCCCCAGCATTTT.

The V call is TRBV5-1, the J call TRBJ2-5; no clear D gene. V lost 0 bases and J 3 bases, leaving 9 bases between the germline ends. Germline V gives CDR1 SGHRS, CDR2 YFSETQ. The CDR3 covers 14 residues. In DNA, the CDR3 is TGCGCCAGCAGCTTGGTATTCGGAAAAGAGACCCAGTACTTC. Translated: CASSLVFGKETQYF.

CDR3 sequence reads: CASSALRGKAYEQYF. The CDR3 coding sequence is TGCGCCAGCAGCGCCCTCCGGGGAAAAGCCTACGAGCAGTACTTC. This chain connects TRBV5-1 to TRBJ2-5; a weak D match, TRBD2 (5 bases). The J call is doubtful: the DNA matches TRBJ2-7 better. CDR1 and CDR2 from the germline V gene are SGHRS and YFSETQ. The CDR3 covers 15 residues.

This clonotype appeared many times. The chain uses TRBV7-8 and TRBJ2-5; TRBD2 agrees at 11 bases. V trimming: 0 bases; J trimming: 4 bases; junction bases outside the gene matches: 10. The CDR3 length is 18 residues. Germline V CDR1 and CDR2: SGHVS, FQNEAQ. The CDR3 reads CASSLASGGVGYRETQYF. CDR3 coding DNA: TGTGCCAGCAGCTTAGCTAGCGGGGGGGTAGGGTATCGAGAGACCCAGTACTTC.

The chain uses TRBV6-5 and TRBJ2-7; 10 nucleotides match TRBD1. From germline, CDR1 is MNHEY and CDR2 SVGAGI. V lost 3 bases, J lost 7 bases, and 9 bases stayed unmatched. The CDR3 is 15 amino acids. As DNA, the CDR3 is TGTGCCAGCAGTTATTCCGGGACAGGGGAACGTGAGCAGTACTTC. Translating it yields CASSYSGTGEREQYF.